This T cell receptor beta chain stems from a study of glioma-infiltrating T cells after dendritic cell vaccination. Looking at the study overall: Treatment, given 2003 to 2012, was autologous tumor lysate-pulsed dendritic cell vaccination. Monocyte-derived dendritic cells, cultured approximately seven days with IL-4 and GM-CSF, were pulsed with autologous tumor lysate. General study findings and limits: No direct clonality-survival link was found; a diverse polyclonal response may matter.

Points on this clone: Its antigen is as yet unknown.

J gave up 6 bases and V 10 bases, and 6 bases lay outside the gene matches. The CDR3 has 11 amino acids. CDR1 is MDHEN and CDR2 is SYDVKM in the germline V gene. The PCR used 60 V beta and 13 J beta primers. Clones were sequenced by immunoSEQ multiplex PCR, and TCRdb holds only the in-frame ones, with some missing. The sample carries about 92,000 clones, 65% to 90% recorded once. The receptor was isolated from a human donor with glioblastoma. The chain recombines TRBV28 with TRBJ2-7; 7 bases match TRBD1. Sequencing was performed on blood, taken before dendritic cell vaccination. CDR3 loop: CATTGAAEQYF. The CDR3 DNA follows: TGTGCCACCACAGGGGCGGCCGAGCAGTACTTC.